This is a list of T cell receptor beta chains from one sample in a study of T cells in Graves' hyperthyroidism and ophthalmopathy. MiXCR, applied by TCRdb to the multiplex PCR reads, yields one record per CDR3 protein. This table holds some 490,000 distinct CDR3 sequences, less than 25% found once. The sequenced sample was blood. The source is a woman in her 70s with Graves' ophthalmopathy. Each CDR3 is given with its conserved first and last residue. D genes are given only for firm matches. Clone size is stated in some rows and not others, as once, few, many or a class when expanded.

v_call,clone_size,j_call,d_call,cdr3_aa,cdr3_nt
TRBV28,many,TRBJ2-5,NA,CASSSNRKPGPRGTQYF,TGTGCCAGCAGTTCCAACCGGAAACCGGGACCGCGTGGGACCCAGTACTTC
TRBV6-2/TRBV6-3,NA,TRBJ2-7,NA,CASTDRRGRVGEQYF,TGTGCCAGCACCGACCGAAGGGGCCGCGTTGGGGAGCAGTACTTC
TRBV12-3/TRBV12-4,once,TRBJ2-2,TRBD2,CASSLGRTSYGAGELFF,TGTGCCAGCAGTTTAGGAAGGACTAGCTATGGGGCCGGGGAGCTGTTTTTT
TRBV24-1,NA,TRBJ2-1,TRBD2,CAAGTSGSHEQFF,TGTGCCGCCGGGACTAGCGGTTCCCATGAGCAGTTCTTC
TRBV11-2,many,TRBJ2-5,NA,CASSLMEKTQYF,TGTGCCAGCAGCTTAATGGAGAAGACCCAGTACTTC
TRBV7-9,NA,TRBJ2-1,NA,CASSPSVPGTLVVSYNEQFF,TGTGCCAGCAGCCCCTCTGTGCCCGGAACCCTTGTAGTATCCTACAATGAGCAGTTCTTC
TRBV2,NA,TRBJ1-2,NA,CASSDTGKSYGYTF,TGTGCCAGCAGTGACACAGGGAAATCCTATGGCTACACCTTC
TRBV2,many,TRBJ2-7,NA,CASSVVSYEQYF,TGTGCCAGCAGTGTCGTAAGCTACGAGCAGTACTTC
TRBV20-1,NA,TRBJ2-5,TRBD2,CGGTSGQETQYF,TGCGGAGGGACTAGCGGGCAAGAGACCCAGTACTTC
TRBV3-1,NA,TRBJ2-2,TRBD2,CTSSLSGGDTGELFF,TGTACCAGCAGCCTTAGCGGGGGGGACACCGGGGAGCTGTTTTTT
TRBV19,NA,TRBJ1-2,TRBD1,CASRKGKGGDYGYTF,TGTGCCAGTAGGAAAGGAAAAGGGGGCGACTATGGCTACACCTTC